This TCR beta chain was documented in a study of OX40 agonist ivuxolimab in advanced cancers. Here immunoSEQ multiplex PCR was the method, and the copy in TCRdb shows in-frame clones only, minus some. Here the sample spans some 69,000 clones, 65% to 80% being singletons. The starting material was CD4+ or CD8+ T cells sorted from blood, obtained in a trial of the OX40 agonist ivuxolimab. The receptor's source is an adult with an advanced solid tumor such as melanoma, head and neck, liver or kidney cancer.

The CDR3 DNA is TGTGCCAGCAGCTTCTCCCCAGGAGGGGATAGTGGCTACACCTTC. Translation gives CASSFSPGGDSGYTF. V is TRBV5-5 and J is TRBJ1-2, with D perhaps TRBD1 (5 bases). Trimming removed 2 bases at V and 7 bases at J, with 18 bases between. CDR3 length equals 15 residues. CDR1 and CDR2 from the germline V gene are SGHKS and YYEKEE (reference sequence).